Shown below are 28 T cell receptor beta chains from a single sample sequenced in a study of shared clonotypes between healthy human individuals. Assay: immunoSEQ multiplex PCR; the TCRdb copy retains only in-frame clones and omits some. The table lists 650,000 to 750,000 clones, less than 80% of them singletons. Sequencing was carried out using memory CD4+ T cells sorted from blood. Subset meaning: CD45RA-negative fraction. These receptors originate from a woman aged 25 to 39 in good health.

The rearrangement joins TRBV19 to TRBJ2-1; the match to TRBD2 covers 7 bases. The germline gives CDR1 LNHDA, CDR2 SQIVND (reference sequence). This CDR3 is 14 amino acids long. V gave up 3 bases and J gave up 7 bases; unmatched junction bases: 6. The CDR3 loop reads CASSIGGGTNEQFF. In nucleotides, the CDR3 is TGTGCCAGTAGTATCGGGGGAGGGACGAATGAGCAGTTCTTC.

The V call is TRBV2, the J call TRBJ2-5; D is ambiguous. The CDR3 covers 14 residues. The V end lost 6 bases, the J end lost 4 bases, and 15 bases lay between the germline ends. The germline gives CDR1 SNHLY, CDR2 FYNNEI. The CDR3 sequence: CASSLPGLGETQYF. In DNA, the CDR3 is TGTGCCAGCAGCTTACCCGGTCTGGGAGAGACCCAGTACTTC.

This clone was recorded many times. The sample contains more than one DNA sequence encoding this CDR3. The chain is built from TRBV9 and TRBJ1-3; D ambiguous. V shed 3 bases and J shed 0 bases, with 4 bases lying between them. Looked up from germline, CDR1 is SGDLS and CDR2 is YYNGEE. The CDR3 is made up of 13 amino acids. The CDR3: CASSDNSGNTIYF. CDR3 nucleotide sequence: TGTGCCAGCAGCGACAACTCTGGAAACACCATATATTTT.

The chain is built from TRBV29-1 and TRBJ1-1; 8 nucleotides line up with TRBD1. The V gene's germline CDR1 is SQVTM and CDR2 ANQGSEA. J gave up 0 bases and V 8 bases, and 5 bases lay outside the gene matches. There are 13 residues in the CDR3. The CDR3 DNA reads as TGCAGCTCCACGACAGGGGTGAACACTGAAGCTTTCTTT. Protein: CSSTTGVNTEAFF.

J is TRBJ1-2 and V is TRBV6-5; unclear D gene. Trimming took 2 bases from V and 5 from J, leaving 9 bases between them. CDR1 is MNHEY and CDR2 is SVGAGI in the germline V gene. The CDR3 runs 13 residues. This CDR3 reads CASSYDKEYGYTF. DNA for the CDR3: TGTGCCAGCAGTTACGATAAGGAGTATGGCTACACCTTC.

In regard to this clone: Other DNA sequences in this sample translate to the same CDR3. The genes are TRBV11-2 and TRBJ2-7; a possible D gene is TRBD2 (5 bases). The CDR3 runs 14 residues. Trimming pared 1 base from V and 4 bases from J, leaving 11 bases between. CDR1 is SGHAT and CDR2 is FQNNGV in the germline V gene. This CDR3 is CASSLGSANYEQYF. The CDR3 DNA is TGTGCCAGCAGCTTAGGTAGCGCGAATTACGAGCAGTACTTC.

The rearrangement joins TRBV7-2 to TRBJ1-2; perhaps TRBD1 as D (5 bases). This CDR3 comprises 14 residues. In germline, CDR1 is SGHTA, CDR2 FQGNSA. V lost 3 bases and J lost 4, with 12 bases in between. The CDR3 nucleotides read TGTGCCAGCAGCTTTTGGGGGGAGGGCTATGGCTACACCTTC. Encoded protein: CASSFWGEGYGYTF.

The table lists this clone with a count of one. The V and J genes are TRBV2 and TRBJ2-1; no clear D gene. Germline CDR1 is SNHLY and CDR2 is FYNNEI. The length of the CDR3 is 13 residues. Trimming took off 7 bases at V and 7 bases at J, with 14 bases between the two ends. The CDR3 is CASNLGPGNEQFF. The CDR3 DNA reads TGTGCCAGCAATCTCGGCCCTGGTAATGAGCAGTTCTTC.

This chain uses TRBV7-3 with TRBJ2-2; D gene unclear. Trimming removed 1 base at V and 6 bases at J, with 6 bases between. Germline CDR1 SGHTA, CDR2 FQGTGA. The CDR3 covers 13 residues. Here the CDR3 reads CASSLINPGELFF. As DNA, the CDR3 is TGTGCCAGCAGCTTAATAAACCCCGGGGAGCTGTTTTTT.

There are a few counts of this clone. The chain is built from TRBV7-2 and TRBJ1-2; D gene unclear. The germline V gene encodes CDR1 SGHTA and CDR2 FQGNSA. The CDR3 is 13 amino acids. Deletions cut 1 base from V and 6 bases from J, with 9 bases between. The CDR3 nucleotides are TGTGCCAGCAGCTTAGGGGGAATCCATGGCTACACCTTC. Translated, it gives CASSLGGIHGYTF.

The V call is TRBV4-1, the J call TRBJ1-4; TRBD1 is a possible D gene (5 bases). Germline values: CDR1 MGHRA, CDR2 YSYEKL. Trimming removed 5 bases at V and 6 bases at J, with 19 bases between. This CDR3 has 16 residues. CDR3 sequence (DNA): TGCGCCAGCAGCTCCCGACAGACGCAGTTCGATGAAAAACTGTTTTTT. This gives the protein CASSSRQTQFDEKLFF.

The rearrangement uses TRBV28 and TRBJ1-1; a weak D match, TRBD1 (6 bases). The CDR3 runs 14 residues. With 6 bases removed from V and 1 base from J, the gap between germline ends came to 12 bases. Germline CDR1 and CDR2: MDHEN and SYDVKM. The CDR3 region is CASSPTGWNTEAFF. In DNA, the CDR3 is TGTGCCAGCAGCCCTACAGGGTGGAACACTGAAGCTTTCTTT.

This sequence joins TRBV25-1 and TRBJ2-7; D is perhaps TRBD2 (5 bases). Trimming took off 3 bases at V and 7 bases at J, with 16 bases between the two ends. This CDR3 spans 14 amino acids. Germline CDR1 MGHDK, CDR2 SYGVNS. The CDR3 DNA follows: TGTGCCAGCAGTGAGGGGTGGTCGACGGGGGAGCAGTACTTC. It encodes CASSEGWSTGEQYF.

This clone was seen a single time. This CDR3 reads CASGGTSNYSGNTIYF. For the CDR3, the DNA is TGTGCCAGCGGAGGAACATCCAACTATTCTGGAAACACCATATATTTT. The chain recombines TRBV6-4 with TRBJ1-3; D is ambiguous. V was cut by 8 bases and J by 1 base, with 18 bases left in between. This CDR3 comprises 16 residues. The germline V gene has CDR1 MRHNA and CDR2 SNTAGT.

This clone was seen just once. This rearrangement joins TRBV11-2 to TRBJ2-7; maybe TRBD2 (6 bases). Trimming stripped 7 bases from V and 4 bases from J, with 20 bases between. The CDR3 is 15 residues long. Germline V CDR1 and CDR2: SGHAT, FQNNGV. The CDR3 is CASTRGDGSGYEQYF. The CDR3 bases are TGTGCCAGCACCCGGGGAGACGGGAGCGGATACGAGCAGTACTTC.

V gene TRBV18 combines with J gene TRBJ2-6, with D maybe TRBD1 (5 bases). Trimming pared 3 bases from V and 4 bases from J, leaving 13 bases between. Germline assignment: CDR1 KGHSH and CDR2 LQKENI. CDR3 length: 16 residues. This chain's CDR3 is CASSPNQGGGANVLTF. The CDR3 DNA is TGTGCCAGCTCACCCAATCAGGGTGGAGGGGCCAACGTCCTGACTTTC. Together with reference TRBV18 and TRBJ2-6, the CDR3 gives the full variable domain: NAGVMQNPRHLVRRRGQEARLRCSPMKGHSHVYWYRQLPEEGLKFMVYLQKENIIDESGMPKERFSAEFPKEGPSILRIQQVVRGDSAAYFCASSPNQGGGANVLTFGAGSRLTVL.

The genes are TRBV5-8 and TRBJ2-1; D is unclear. This CDR3 comprises 18 residues. Germline V lookup: CDR1 SGHTS, CDR2 YDEGEE. V was trimmed by 0 bases and J by 1 base, leaving 17 bases between them. CDR3 protein: CASSLAQVGLSSYNEQFF. Written as DNA, the CDR3 is TGTGCCAGCAGCTTGGCTCAGGTCGGGCTATCGTCCTACAATGAGCAGTTCTTC.

Worth noting for this clone: This CDR3 is also generated by other DNA sequences in the sample. The chain carries TRBV5-4 and TRBJ2-3; tentative D call: TRBD2 (6 bases). Trimming removed 2 bases at V and 0 bases at J, with 7 bases between. The CDR3 is 14 residues long. The germline V gene has CDR1 SGHNT and CDR2 YYREEE (reference sequence). CDR3 in amino acids: CASSFSGSTDTQYF. The CDR3 DNA is TGTGCCAGCAGCTTTAGCGGCAGCACAGATACGCAGTATTTT. Together with reference TRBV5-4 and TRBJ2-3, the CDR3 gives the full variable domain: ETGVTQSPTHLIKTRGQQVTLRCSSQSGHNTVSWYQQALGQGPQFIFQYYREEENGRGNFPPRFSGLQFPNYSSELNVNALELDDSALYLCASSFSGSTDTQYFGPGTRLTVL.

This chain uses TRBV2 with TRBJ2-1; 7 positions agree with TRBD1. J was trimmed by 6 bases and V by 4 bases; bases with no gene match: 15. The CDR3 runs to 17 residues. Germline loops: CDR1 SNHLY, CDR2 FYNNEI. CDR3 region: CASSVEGGPFGSNEQFF. In DNA form, the CDR3 reads TGTGCCAGCAGTGTTGAAGGGGGCCCATTCGGCAGCAATGAGCAGTTCTTC. Drawing the rest from reference TRBV2 and TRBJ2-1, the complete variable domain is EPEVTQTPSHQVTQMGQEVILRCVPISNHLYFYWYRQILGQKVEFLVSFYNNEISEKSEIFDDQFSVERPDGSNFTLKIRSTKLEDSAMYFCASSVEGGPFGSNEQFFGPGTRLTVL.

The chain links TRBV28 to TRBJ2-7; no clear D. The V gene lost 6 bases and the J gene lost 6 bases, with 9 bases spanning the gap. CDR3 length: 11 amino acids. CDR1 and CDR2 from the germline V gene are MDHEN and SYDVKM. The CDR3 region is CASSAMGEQYF. CDR3 bases: TGTGCCAGCAGCGCTATGGGCGAGCAGTACTTC.

This chain connects TRBV7-2 to TRBJ2-1; the match to TRBD2 covers 10 bases. Germline CDR1 SGHTA, CDR2 FQGNSA. This CDR3 spans 16 amino acids. V lost 5 bases and J lost 4; bases outside the gene matches: 8. The CDR3 DNA reads as TGTGCCAGCAGCCCCCCGAGGACTAGCGGTTACAATGAGCAGTTCTTC. It encodes CASSPPRTSGYNEQFF.

This chain uses TRBV7-9 with TRBJ2-1; no clear D. The CDR3 spans 12 residues. Germline CDR1 and CDR2: SEHNR and FQNEAQ (reference sequence). Trimming removed 6 bases at V and 11 bases at J, with 14 bases between. The CDR3 spells CASRTFRTQQFF. In nucleotides, the CDR3 is TGTGCCAGCAGGACTTTTAGGACCCAGCAGTTCTTC. The full variable domain, completed using reference TRBV7-9 and TRBJ2-1, is DTGVSQNPRHKITKRGQNVTFRCDPISEHNRLYWYRQTLGQGPEFLTYFQNEAQLEKSRLLSDRFSAERPKGSFSTLEIQRTEQGDSAMYLCASRTFRTQQFFGPGTRLTVL.

In this sample, this clone turned up many times. Other DNA sequences from this sample encode an identical CDR3 as well. The chain joins TRBV11-3 to TRBJ1-1; the D is unclear. The CDR3 runs 14 residues. V shed 4 bases and J shed 5 bases, with 14 bases lying between them. The germline gives CDR1 SGHNT, CDR2 YENEEA. CDR3: CASSCRYSLTEAFF. DNA for the CDR3: TGTGCCAGCAGCTGCCGTTATTCCCTTACTGAAGCTTTCTTT.

The CDR3 loop is CASSFQSGRTDTQYF. The CDR3 DNA reads TGTGCCAGCAGTTTCCAGTCGGGGAGGACAGATACGCAGTATTTT. The chain combines TRBV7-3 with TRBJ2-3; D is perhaps TRBD2 (6 bases). CDR3 length equals 15 residues. Trimming cost V 6 bases and J 3 bases, with 16 bases left between them. The germline V gene encodes CDR1 SGHTA and CDR2 FQGTGA.

The V and J genes are TRBV5-4 and TRBJ2-2; 11 bases align to TRBD2. Trimming removed 0 bases from V and 5 bases from J; junction bases left unmatched: 3. This CDR3 contains 16 residues. Looked up from germline, CDR1 is SGHNT and CDR2 is YYREEE (reference sequence). CDR3: CASSLDASGRTGELFF. As DNA, the CDR3 is TGTGCCAGCAGCTTGGACGCTAGCGGGAGGACCGGGGAGCTGTTTTTT. Filled out from reference TRBV5-4 and TRBJ2-2, the complete variable domain reads ETGVTQSPTHLIKTRGQQVTLRCSSQSGHNTVSWYQQALGQGPQFIFQYYREEENGRGNFPPRFSGLQFPNYSSELNVNALELDDSALYLCASSLDASGRTGELFFGEGSRLTVL.

The chain employs TRBV15 and TRBJ2-5; either TRBD1 or TRBD2 may supply D (6 bases each). Germline loops: CDR1 LNHNV, CDR2 YYDKDF (reference sequence). The CDR3 is 17 amino acids. Trimming left V 5 bases short and J 5 bases short, with 24 bases between. This chain's CDR3 is CATSGGLQGGREETQYF. CDR3 DNA sequence: TGTGCCACCAGCGGGGGCCTACAGGGAGGTCGGGAGGAGACCCAGTACTTC.

The chain carries TRBV7-7 and TRBJ2-7, with 7 bases identical to TRBD1. V shed 4 bases and J 6 bases; nucleotides not matched to a gene: 9. The CDR3 length is 14 residues. Germline V gives CDR1 SSHAT, CDR2 FNYEAQ (reference sequence). CDR3: CASSSNRGSGEQYF. The CDR3, as DNA: TGTGCCAGCAGCTCAAACAGGGGATCGGGCGAGCAGTACTTC.

For the CDR3, the DNA is TGTGCCAGCCTCCCCGGGGAGCTGTTTTTT. Protein: CASLPGELFF. V and J are TRBV28 and TRBJ2-2; D gene unclear. Trimming removed 8 bases from V and 6 bases from J, with 4 bases in between. The CDR3 has 10 amino acids. Germline CDR1 reads MDHEN; CDR2 reads SYDVKM.